This T cell receptor (beta chain) was captured by sequencing in a study of cytomegalovirus exposure and HLA in healthy donors. Study outcomes and limitations: Rates of TCR association differed by HLA locus in a later analysis, with DRB1 highest and HLA-C lowest. About 87% or about 30% of the time was how often most TCR beta V segments were productive, according to an earlier analysis. Among CMV-associated TCR beta chains, most appeared HLA-restricted in a later analysis.

Germline V gene sequence: CDR1 MDHEN, CDR2 SYDVKM. The V end was cut by 5 bases, the J end by 0 bases, with 8 bases between. The CDR3 sequence is 15 residues long. Use of 60 Vbeta and 13 Jbeta primers characterized the PCR. Assay used: immunoSEQ multiplex PCR; TCRdb lists only in-frame clones, some missing. The sample includes approximately 100,000 clones, roughly 84% of them seen just once. Comments on this clone: Its antigen is as yet unknown. This same CDR3 is encoded by further DNA sequences in the sample.

Healthy bone marrow donors made up the donor group. The sequenced material came from PBMCs. The sequence was collected from a woman aged 18-29 years in good health and CMV-seronegative. This rearrangement joins TRBV28 to TRBJ1-6, with D hard to call. Written as DNA, the CDR3 is TGTGCCAGCAGTGTTGAGATCTCCTATAATTCACCCCTCCACTTT. Translating gives CASSVEISYNSPLHF.